This paragraph covers one TCR beta chain sequence. Its antigen is still unknown. This sample stems from a study of graft-versus-host responses after intestinal transplantation. Whole-study context: Induction with anti-thymocyte globulin, then tacrolimus and steroids for three to four years, was given to all recipients.

Notes on the study in general: Researchers found peak circulating GvH clone levels linked to early post-transplant HvG declines. Detection of GvH clones occurred in recipient marrow, and some had their first appearance in ileum or blood. Patients with graft-donor T cell macrochimerism had high graft-versus-host to host-versus-graft clonal ratios in allografts.

Here immunoSEQ multiplex PCR was the method, and the copy in TCRdb shows in-frame clones only, minus some. Of approximately 130,000 clones detected, 90% to 95% appear once; the ten largest clones hold over 0.15%. Trimming removed 3 bases from V and 6 bases from J, with 10 bases in between. The CDR3 is made up of 13 amino acids. CDR1 is ENHRY and CDR2 is SYGVKD in the germline V gene. This clonotype was obtained from a human donor who received an intestinal transplant. The rearrangement links TRBV10-3 to TRBJ2-3; a possible D gene is TRBD1 (6 bases). The starting material was unstimulated CD4+ T cells sorted from spleen or lymph node cells, obtained before intestinal transplant. CDR3: CAISELQGDTQYF. The CDR3 bases are TGTGCCATCAGTGAACTCCAGGGGGATACGCAGTATTTT.